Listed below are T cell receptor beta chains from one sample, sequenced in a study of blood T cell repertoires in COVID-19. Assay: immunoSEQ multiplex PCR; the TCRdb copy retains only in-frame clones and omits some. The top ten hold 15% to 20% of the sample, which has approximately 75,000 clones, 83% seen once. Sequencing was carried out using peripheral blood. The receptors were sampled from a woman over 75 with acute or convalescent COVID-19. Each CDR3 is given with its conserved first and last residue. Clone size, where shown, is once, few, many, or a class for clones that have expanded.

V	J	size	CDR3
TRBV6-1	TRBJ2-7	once	CASSEGPHSYEQYF
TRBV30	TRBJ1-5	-	CAWSGGNRQINQPQHF
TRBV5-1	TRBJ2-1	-	CASSLASGDYNEQFF
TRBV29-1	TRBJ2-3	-	CSVERQGKDTQYF
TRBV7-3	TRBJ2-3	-	CASSSGGVQDTQYF
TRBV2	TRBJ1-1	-	CASSVGHNTEAFF
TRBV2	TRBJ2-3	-	CASGALDTQYF
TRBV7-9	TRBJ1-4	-	CASSSTDRLDEKLFF
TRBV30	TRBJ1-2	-	CAWSDGQAYGYTF
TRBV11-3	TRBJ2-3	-	CASSSTRGSDTQYF
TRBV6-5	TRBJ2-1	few	CAILRGSHEQFF
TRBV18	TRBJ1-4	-	CASSPLTGPNEKLFF
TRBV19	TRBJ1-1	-	CASSIAGGRGAFF
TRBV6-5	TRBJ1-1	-	CASSYSLGRNTEAFF
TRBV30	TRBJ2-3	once	CAWGAGARLADTQYF
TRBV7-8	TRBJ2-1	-	CATTSVGLAGHNEQFF
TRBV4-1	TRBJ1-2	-	CASSQVGQGARDGYTF
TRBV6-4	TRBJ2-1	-	CASSGENGGDEQFF
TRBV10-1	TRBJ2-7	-	CASSGGQSSYEQYF
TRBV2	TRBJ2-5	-	CASSEVSGGTTSQETQYF
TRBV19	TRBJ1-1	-	CASSPDGANTEAFF
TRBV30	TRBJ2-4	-	CAWTGTVSNIQYF
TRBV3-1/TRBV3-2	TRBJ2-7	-	CASSLTVSGYEQYF
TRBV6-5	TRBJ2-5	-	CASSYSGSPETQYF
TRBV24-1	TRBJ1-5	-	CATGDQGANQPQHF
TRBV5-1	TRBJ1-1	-	CASSLPAGQDTEAFF
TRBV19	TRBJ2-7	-	CASSIMNGYEQYF
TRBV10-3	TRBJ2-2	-	CAISDKGAPTGELFF
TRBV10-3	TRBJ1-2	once	CAISEYQDRPNYGYTF
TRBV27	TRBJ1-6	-	CASSLDRDLRDSPLHF
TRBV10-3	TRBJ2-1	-	CAISESSASSYNEQFF
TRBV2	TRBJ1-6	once	CASTLQAGNYNSPLHF
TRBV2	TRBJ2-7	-	CASRTGTLTRPPSYEQYF
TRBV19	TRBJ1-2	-	CASNREGLAGYTF
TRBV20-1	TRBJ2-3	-	CSASGSSGRDTQYF
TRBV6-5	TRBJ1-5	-	CASSTAGQPQHF
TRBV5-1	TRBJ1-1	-	CASSLGYSSGTEAFF
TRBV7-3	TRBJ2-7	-	CASSTMGSSYEQYF
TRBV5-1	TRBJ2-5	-	CASSPGQEETQYF
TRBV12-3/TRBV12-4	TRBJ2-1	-	CASKETGTNEQFF
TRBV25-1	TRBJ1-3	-	CASSGTGQGARGNTIYF
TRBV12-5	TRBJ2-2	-	CASGAYRGNTGELFF
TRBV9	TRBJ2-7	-	CASSVEGGSRSYEQYF
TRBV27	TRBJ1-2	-	CASRQTGRGGDGYTF
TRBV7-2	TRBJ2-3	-	CASSFSGRYTDTQYF
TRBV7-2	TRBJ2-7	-	CASSLVGGRYYEQYF
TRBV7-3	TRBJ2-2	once	CASSPRRSGELFF
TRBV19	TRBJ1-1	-	CASTRTANTEAFF
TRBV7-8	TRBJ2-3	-	CASSLGRAGTDTQYF
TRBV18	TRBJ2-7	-	CASSPGQGAYEQYF
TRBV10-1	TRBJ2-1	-	CASSVGGSSYNEQFF
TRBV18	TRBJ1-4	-	CASSPLGTGVDEKLFF
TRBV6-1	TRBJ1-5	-	CASSDLLRGSNQPQHF
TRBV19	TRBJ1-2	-	CASSIGLPTGTGGYNYGYTF
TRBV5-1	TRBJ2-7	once	CASSIQGAPSEQYF
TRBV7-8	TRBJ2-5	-	CASSFWTRQETQYF
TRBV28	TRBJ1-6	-	CASSLGGTGVSPLHF